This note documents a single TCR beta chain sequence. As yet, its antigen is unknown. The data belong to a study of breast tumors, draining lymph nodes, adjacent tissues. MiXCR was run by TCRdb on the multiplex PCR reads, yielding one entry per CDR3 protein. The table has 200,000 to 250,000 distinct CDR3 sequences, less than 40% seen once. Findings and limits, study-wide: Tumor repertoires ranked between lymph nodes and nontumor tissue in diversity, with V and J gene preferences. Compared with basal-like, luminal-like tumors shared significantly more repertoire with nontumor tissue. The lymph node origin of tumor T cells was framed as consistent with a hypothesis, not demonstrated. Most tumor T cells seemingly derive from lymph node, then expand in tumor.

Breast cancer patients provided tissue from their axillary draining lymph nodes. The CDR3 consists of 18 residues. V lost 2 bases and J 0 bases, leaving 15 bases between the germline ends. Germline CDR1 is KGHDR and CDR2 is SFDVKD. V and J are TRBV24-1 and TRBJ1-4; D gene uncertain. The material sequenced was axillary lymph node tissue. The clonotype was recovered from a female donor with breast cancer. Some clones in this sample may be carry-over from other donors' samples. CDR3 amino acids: CATSDSTRVPPTNEKLFF. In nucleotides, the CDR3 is TGTGCCACCAGTGATTCCACAAGGGTGCCCCCAACTAATGAAAAACTGTTTTTT.